This TCR beta chain comes out of a study of CD8+ T cells in alopecia areata. This clone was counted a few times. Trimming shortened V by 5 bases and J by 10 bases, and 12 bases separated the two germline ends. This CDR3 region has 12 residues. Germline lookup yields CDR1 MGHRA and CDR2 YSYEKL. TCR sequencing used cDNA made by reverse transcription of extracted RNA. Assay: immunoSEQ multiplex PCR; the TCRdb copy retains only in-frame clones and omits some. The table shows under 200,000 clones, with around 60% occurring only once. The treatment denotes: oral pan-JAK inhibitor, 5-10 mg twice daily. Sequencing used CD4+ T cells sorted from blood, obtained at week 24, from a patient treated with tofacitinib. The chain uses TRBV4-1 and TRBJ1-5; no clear D gene. This receptor was identified in a human donor with alopecia areata. Here the CDR3 DNA reads TGCGCCAGCAGCAATACCGTGGGACCCCAGCATTTT. This gives the protein CASSNTVGPQHF.